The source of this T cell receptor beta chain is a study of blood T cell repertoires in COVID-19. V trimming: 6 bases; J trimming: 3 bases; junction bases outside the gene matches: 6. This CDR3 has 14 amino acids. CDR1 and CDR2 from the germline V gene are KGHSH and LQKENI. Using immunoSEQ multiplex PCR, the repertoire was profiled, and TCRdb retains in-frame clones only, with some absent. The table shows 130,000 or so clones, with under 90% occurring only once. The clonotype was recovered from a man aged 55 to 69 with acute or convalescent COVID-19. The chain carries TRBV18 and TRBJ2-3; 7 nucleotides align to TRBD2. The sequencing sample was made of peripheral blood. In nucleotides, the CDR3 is TGTGCCAGCTCCCGCGGGAGTGGGACAGATACGCAGTATTTT. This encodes CASSRGSGTDTQYF. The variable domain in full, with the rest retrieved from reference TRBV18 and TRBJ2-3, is NAGVMQNPRHLVRRRGQEARLRCSPMKGHSHVYWYRQLPEEGLKFMVYLQKENIIDESGMPKERFSAEFPKEGPSILRIQQVVRGDSAAYFCASSRGSGTDTQYFGPGTRLTVL.